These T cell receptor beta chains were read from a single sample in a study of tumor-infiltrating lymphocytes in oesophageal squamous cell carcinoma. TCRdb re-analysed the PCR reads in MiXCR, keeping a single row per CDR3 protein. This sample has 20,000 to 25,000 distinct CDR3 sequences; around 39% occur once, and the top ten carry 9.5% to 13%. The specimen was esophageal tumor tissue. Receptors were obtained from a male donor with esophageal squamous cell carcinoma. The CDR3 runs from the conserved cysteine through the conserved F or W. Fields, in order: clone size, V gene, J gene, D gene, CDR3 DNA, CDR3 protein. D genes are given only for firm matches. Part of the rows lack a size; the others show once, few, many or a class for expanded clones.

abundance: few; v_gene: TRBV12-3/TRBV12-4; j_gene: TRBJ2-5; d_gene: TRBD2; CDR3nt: TGTGCCAGCAGTTTGGCGGGAGGGCCGGTGACCCAGTACTTC; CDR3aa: CASSLAGGPVTQYF
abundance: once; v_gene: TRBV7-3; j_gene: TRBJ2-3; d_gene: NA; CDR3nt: TGTGCCAGCAGCTTAACTAGGCAGGCCGATACGCAGTATTTT; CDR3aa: CASSLTRQADTQYF
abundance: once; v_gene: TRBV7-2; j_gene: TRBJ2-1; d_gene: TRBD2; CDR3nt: TGTGCCAGCAGCCCCCGGACTAGCGGGGGGGCAAGAGGCAATGAGCAGTTCTTC; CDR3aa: CASSPRTSGGARGNEQFF
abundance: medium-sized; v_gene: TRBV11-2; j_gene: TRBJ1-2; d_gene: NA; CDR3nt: TGTGCCAGCAGTGTGATTGGGGTTTACACCTTC; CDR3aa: CASSVIGVYTF
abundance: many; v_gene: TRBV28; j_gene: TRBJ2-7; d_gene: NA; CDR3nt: TGTGCCAGCACCACAGGGTTTAGCTACGAGCAGTACTTC; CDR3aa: CASTTGFSYEQYF
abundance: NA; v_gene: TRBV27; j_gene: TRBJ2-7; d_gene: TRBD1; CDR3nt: TGTGCCAGCAGTTTATCGAGAAGGACAGGGGTCTACGAGCAGTACTTC; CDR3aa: CASSLSRRTGVYEQYF
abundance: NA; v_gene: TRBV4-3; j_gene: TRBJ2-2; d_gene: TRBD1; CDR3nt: TGCGCCAGCAGCCGCTATTTGGGGACAGGGGTGACCGGGGAGCTGTTTTTT; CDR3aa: CASSRYLGTGVTGELFF
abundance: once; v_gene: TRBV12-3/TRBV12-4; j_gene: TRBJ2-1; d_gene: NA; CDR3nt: TGTGCCAGCGAAAGGGGGGGGGGTACCGGGCGGACCCGCTCCTACGAGCAGTTCTTC; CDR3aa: CASERGGGTGRTRSYEQFF
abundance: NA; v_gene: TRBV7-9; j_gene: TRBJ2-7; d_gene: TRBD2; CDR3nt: TGTGCCAGCAGCTTAGAAGCGGGAACCTACGAGCAGTACTTC; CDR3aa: CASSLEAGTYEQYF
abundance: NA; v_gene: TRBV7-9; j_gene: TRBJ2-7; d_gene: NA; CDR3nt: TGTGCCAGCGTGGTTGGGCAGAGCTCCTACGAGCAGTACTTC; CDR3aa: CASVVGQSSYEQYF
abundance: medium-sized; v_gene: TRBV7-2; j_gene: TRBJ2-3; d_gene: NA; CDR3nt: TGTGCCAGCAGCCTGGACTACATCACAGATACGCAGTATTTT; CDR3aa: CASSLDYITDTQYF
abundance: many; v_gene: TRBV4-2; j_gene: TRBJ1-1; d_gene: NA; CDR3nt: TGTGCCAGCAGCCAAGGAAGCGGACCAAGCACTGAAGCTTTCTTT; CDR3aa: CASSQGSGPSTEAFF
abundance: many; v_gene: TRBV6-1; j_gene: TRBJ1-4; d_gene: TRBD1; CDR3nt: TGTGCCAGCAGTGATCCGGGACAGGGAAATGAAAAACTGTTTTTT; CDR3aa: CASSDPGQGNEKLFF
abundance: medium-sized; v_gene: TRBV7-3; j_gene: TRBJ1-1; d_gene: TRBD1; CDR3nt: TGTGCCAGCAGCCCGACAGGGTTCACTGAAGCTTTCTTT; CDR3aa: CASSPTGFTEAFF
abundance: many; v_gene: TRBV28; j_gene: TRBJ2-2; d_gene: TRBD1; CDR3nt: TGTGCCAGCAGTATGGGGACAGGCGGTACCGGGGAGCTGTTTTTT; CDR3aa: CASSMGTGGTGELFF
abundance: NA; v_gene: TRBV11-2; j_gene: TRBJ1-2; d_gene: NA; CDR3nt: TGTGCCAGCAGCCACTACGGGGCAGATAACTATGGCTACACCTTC; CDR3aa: CASSHYGADNYGYTF
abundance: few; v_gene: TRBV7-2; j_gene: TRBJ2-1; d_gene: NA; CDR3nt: TGTGCCAGCAGCTTAGTTGGACTAAACGATGAGCAGTTCTTC; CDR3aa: CASSLVGLNDEQFF
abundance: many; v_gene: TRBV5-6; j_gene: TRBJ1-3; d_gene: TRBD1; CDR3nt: TGTGCCAGCGGACAGGGTCCTGGAAACACCATATATTTT; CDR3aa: CASGQGPGNTIYF
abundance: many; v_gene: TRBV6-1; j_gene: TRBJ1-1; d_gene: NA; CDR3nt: TGTGCCAGCAGTGCAAACACTGAAGCTTTCTTT; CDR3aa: CASSANTEAFF
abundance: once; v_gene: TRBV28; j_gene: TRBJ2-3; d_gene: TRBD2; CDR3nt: TGTGCCAGCAATCTAGCGGGAGTTTCGGATACGCAGTATTTT; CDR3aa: CASNLAGVSDTQYF
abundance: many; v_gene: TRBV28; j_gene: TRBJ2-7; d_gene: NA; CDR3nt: TGTGCCAGTACAGGGAACTCCTACGAGCAGTACTTC; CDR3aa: CASTGNSYEQYF
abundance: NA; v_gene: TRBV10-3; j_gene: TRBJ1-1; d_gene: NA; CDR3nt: TGTGCCATTAGGACAGACCTGAACACTGAAGCTTTCTTT; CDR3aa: CAIRTDLNTEAFF
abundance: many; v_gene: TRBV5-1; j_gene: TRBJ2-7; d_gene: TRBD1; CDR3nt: TGCGCCAGCAGCCTACAGGGGGAAGTGTACGAGCAGTACTTC; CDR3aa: CASSLQGEVYEQYF
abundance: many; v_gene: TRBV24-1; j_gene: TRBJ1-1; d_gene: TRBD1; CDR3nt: TGTGCCACCAGTGATAACGGACAGGAGAACACTGAAGCTTTCTTT; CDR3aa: CATSDNGQENTEAFF
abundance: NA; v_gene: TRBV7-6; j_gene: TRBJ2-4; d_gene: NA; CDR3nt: TGTGCCAGCAGCTTAGAGGGCTCCGTCCGAAACATTCAGTACTTC; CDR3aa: CASSLEGSVRNIQYF
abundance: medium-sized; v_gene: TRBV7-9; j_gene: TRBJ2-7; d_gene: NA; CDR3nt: TGTGCCAGCAGCGTTGCCGGCTCGGGCTCCTACGAGCAGTACTTC; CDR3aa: CASSVAGSGSYEQYF
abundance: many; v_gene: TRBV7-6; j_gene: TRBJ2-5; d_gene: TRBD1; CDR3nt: TGTGCCAGCAGCCCAGGGACAGGGGTGGCCGGGGAGCTGTACTTC; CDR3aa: CASSPGTGVAGELYF
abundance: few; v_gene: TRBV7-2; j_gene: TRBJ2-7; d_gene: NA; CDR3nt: TGTGCCAGCAGACCCTCGAGCTCCTACGAGCAGTACTTC; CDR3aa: CASRPSSSYEQYF
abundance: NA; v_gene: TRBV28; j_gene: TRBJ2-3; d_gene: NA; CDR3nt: TGTGCCAGCACCGGAGGAGCGGCAATCACAGATACGCAGTATTTT; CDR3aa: CASTGGAAITDTQYF
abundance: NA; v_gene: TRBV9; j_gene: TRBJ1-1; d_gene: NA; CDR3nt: TGTGCCAGCAGCCCCTACGGGGCTCTAGGCACTGAAGCTTTCTTT; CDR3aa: CASSPYGALGTEAFF
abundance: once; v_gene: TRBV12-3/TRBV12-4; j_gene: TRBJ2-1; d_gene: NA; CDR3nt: TGTGCCAGCAGACGGACTACATACAATGAGCAGTTCTTC; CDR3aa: CASRRTTYNEQFF
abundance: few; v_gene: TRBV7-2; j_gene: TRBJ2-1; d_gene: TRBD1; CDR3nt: TGTGCCAGCAGCTCGATAGGGACAGTACAGGGAGCTGAGCAGTTCTTC; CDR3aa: CASSSIGTVQGAEQFF
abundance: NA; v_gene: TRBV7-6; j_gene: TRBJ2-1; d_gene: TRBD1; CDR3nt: TGTGCCAGCAGCTTAGTGGATTCAGGGGGCTATAATGAGCAGTTCTTC; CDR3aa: CASSLVDSGGYNEQFF
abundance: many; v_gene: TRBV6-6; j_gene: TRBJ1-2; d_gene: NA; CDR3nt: TGTGCCAGCAGTTACCTGGGGGGAAACTATGGCTACACCTTC; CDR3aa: CASSYLGGNYGYTF
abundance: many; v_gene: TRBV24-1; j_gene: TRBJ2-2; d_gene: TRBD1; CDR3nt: TGTGCCACCAGTGACCCGGGACAGTCGAACACCGGGGAGCTGTTTTTT; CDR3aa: CATSDPGQSNTGELFF
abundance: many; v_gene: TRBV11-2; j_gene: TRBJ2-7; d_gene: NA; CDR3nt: TGTGCCAGCAGCGGACAGTTTGTCTACGAGCAGTACTTC; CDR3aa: CASSGQFVYEQYF
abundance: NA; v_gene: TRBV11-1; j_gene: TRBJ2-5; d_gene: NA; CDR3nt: TGTGCCAGCAGCTCACAGGAGACCCAGTACTTC; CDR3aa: CASSSQETQYF
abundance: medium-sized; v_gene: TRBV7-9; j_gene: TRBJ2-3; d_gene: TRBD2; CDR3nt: TGTGCCAGCAGCTCATACCTCTGGACTAGCGGGAGGCTTGGGAACACAGATACGCAGTATTTT; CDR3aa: CASSSYLWTSGRLGNTDTQYF
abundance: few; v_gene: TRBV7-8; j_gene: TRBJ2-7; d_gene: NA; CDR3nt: TGTGCCAGCAGCTTAAGTCGGAGGGGTGGCTACGAGCAGTACTTC; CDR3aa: CASSLSRRGGYEQYF
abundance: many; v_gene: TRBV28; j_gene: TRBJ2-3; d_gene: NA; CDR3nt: TGTGCCACCTACCTTTTGGGGAATACGCAGTATTTT; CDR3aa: CATYLLGNTQYF
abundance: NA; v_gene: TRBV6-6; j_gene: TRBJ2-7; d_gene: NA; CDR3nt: TGTGCCAGCAGTTACTCCCTAGTGGGAGGTTACGAGCAGTACTTC; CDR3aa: CASSYSLVGGYEQYF
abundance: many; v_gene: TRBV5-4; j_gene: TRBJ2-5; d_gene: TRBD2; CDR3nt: TGCGCCAGCAGCTCCCGACTAGCGGGAGTGGGGGAGACCCAGTACTTC; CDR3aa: CASSSRLAGVGETQYF
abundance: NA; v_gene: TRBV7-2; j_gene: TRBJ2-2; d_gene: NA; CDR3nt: TGTGCCAGCAGCTTGTCCGGACAGAGTACGAACACCGGGGAGCTGTTTTTT; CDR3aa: CASSLSGQSTNTGELFF
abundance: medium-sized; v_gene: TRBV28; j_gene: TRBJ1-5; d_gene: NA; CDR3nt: TGTGCCAGCAGTTCGAACCCTACCGGGACCTTGACTAGCAATCAGCCCCAGCATTTT; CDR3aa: CASSSNPTGTLTSNQPQHF
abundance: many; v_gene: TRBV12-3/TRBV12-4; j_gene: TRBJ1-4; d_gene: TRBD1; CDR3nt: TGTGCCAGCACCCCGACAGGGGGATATGAAAAACTGTTTTTT; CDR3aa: CASTPTGGYEKLFF
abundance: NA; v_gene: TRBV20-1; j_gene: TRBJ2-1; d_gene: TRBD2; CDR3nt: TGCAGTGCCATCGGGACTAGCGGCCTTCCCAATGAGCAGTTCTTC; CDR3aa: CSAIGTSGLPNEQFF
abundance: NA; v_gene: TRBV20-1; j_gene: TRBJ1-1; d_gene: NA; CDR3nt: TGCAGTGCTAGAGACAGGTTTATGAACACTGAAGCTTTCTTT; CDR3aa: CSARDRFMNTEAFF
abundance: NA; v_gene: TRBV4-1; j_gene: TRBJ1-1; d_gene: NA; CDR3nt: TGTGCCAGCAGCCAAAATATCTCAGGGCAACCTGGAGCTTTCTTT; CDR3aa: CASSQNISGQPGAFF
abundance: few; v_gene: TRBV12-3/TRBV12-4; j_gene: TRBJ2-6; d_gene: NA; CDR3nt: TGTGCCAGCAGTTCGTGGAACTGGCTCTCTGGGGCCAACGTCCTGACTTTC; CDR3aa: CASSSWNWLSGANVLTF
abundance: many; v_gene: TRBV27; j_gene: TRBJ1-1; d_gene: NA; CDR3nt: TGTGCCAGCAGACCGGACAGAGGGTCTATGAACACTGAAGCTTTCTTT; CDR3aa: CASRPDRGSMNTEAFF
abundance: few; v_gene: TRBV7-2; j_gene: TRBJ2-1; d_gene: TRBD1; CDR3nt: TGTGCCAGCAGTCTGAAAAACAGGGGCAATGAGCAGTTCTTC; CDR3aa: CASSLKNRGNEQFF
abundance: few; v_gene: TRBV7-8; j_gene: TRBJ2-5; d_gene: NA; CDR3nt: TGTGCCAGCAGCTTGCCCCTACGGGACATTAGATTTCGGGAGCAGTACTTC; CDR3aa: CASSLPLRDIRFREQYF
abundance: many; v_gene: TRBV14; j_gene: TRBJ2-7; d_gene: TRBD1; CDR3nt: TGTGCCAGCAGCCACTCCGCGCTGAGGGGGCGGTCACCCCTCCACTTC; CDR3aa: CASSHSALRGRSPLHF
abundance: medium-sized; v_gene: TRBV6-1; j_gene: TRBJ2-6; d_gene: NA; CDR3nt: TGTGCCAGCAGCCACTACAGATCTGGGGCCAACGTCCTGACTTTC; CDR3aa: CASSHYRSGANVLTF
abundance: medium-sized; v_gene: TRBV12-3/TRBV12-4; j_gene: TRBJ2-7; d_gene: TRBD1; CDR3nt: TGTGCCAGCAGTCCTGGACAGGGCTACGAGCAGTACTTC; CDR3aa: CASSPGQGYEQYF
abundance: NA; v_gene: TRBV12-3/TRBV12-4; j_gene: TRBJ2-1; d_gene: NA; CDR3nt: TGTGCCAGCAGTCCCAGGGGGGGGTCCCACAATGAGCAGTTCTTC; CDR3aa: CASSPRGGSHNEQFF
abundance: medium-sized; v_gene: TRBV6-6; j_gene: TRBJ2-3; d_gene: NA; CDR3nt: TGTGCCAGCAGTTACTTCTGGACCGATACGCAGTATTTT; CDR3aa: CASSYFWTDTQYF
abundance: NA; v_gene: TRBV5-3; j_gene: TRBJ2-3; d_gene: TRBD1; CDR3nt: TGCGCCAGCAGCTTGACCAGGGGGACAGGGGGAACTTCACCCCTCCACTTC; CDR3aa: CASSLTRGTGGTSPLHF
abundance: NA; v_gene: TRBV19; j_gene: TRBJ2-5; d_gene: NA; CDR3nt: TGTGCCAGTAAGGGGGGGTACCAAGAGACCCAGTACTTC; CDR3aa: CASKGGYQETQYF